The clone carrying this T cell receptor beta chain occurred once. V was pared by 1 base and J by 4 bases, with 10 bases between. The CDR3 is 15 residues long. CDR1 and CDR2 from the germline V gene are SEHNR and FQNEAQ (reference sequence). Assay used: immunoSEQ multiplex PCR; TCRdb lists only in-frame clones, some missing. The sample carries about 200,000 clones, roughly 79% recorded once. The sample originates from a study of blood T cell repertoires in COVID-19. Study as a whole: Whether acute or convalescent, the COVID-19 samples came from the United States, Italy and Spain.

This sequence originates from a woman aged 50 to 60 with acute COVID-19. The sample was PBMCs or T cells enriched from blood (not recorded which). The gene calls are TRBV7-9 and TRBJ1-4, with D unclear. CDR3 loop: CASSLVGGDNEKLFF. DNA of the CDR3: TGTGCCAGCAGCTTAGTGGGAGGAGATAATGAAAAACTGTTTTTT.